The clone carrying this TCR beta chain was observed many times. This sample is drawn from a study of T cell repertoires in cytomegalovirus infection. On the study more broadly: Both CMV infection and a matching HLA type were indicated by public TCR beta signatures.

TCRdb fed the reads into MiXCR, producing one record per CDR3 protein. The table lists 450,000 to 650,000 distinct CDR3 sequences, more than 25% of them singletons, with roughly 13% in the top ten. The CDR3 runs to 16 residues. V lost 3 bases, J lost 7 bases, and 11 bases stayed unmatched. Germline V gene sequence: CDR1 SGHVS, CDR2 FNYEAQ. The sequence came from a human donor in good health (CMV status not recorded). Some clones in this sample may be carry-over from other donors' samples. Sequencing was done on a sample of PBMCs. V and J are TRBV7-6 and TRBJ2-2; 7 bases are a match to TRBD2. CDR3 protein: CASSFLERDGGGELFF. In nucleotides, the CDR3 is TGTGCCAGCAGCTTCCTAGAGCGGGACGGAGGCGGGGAGCTGTTTTTT.